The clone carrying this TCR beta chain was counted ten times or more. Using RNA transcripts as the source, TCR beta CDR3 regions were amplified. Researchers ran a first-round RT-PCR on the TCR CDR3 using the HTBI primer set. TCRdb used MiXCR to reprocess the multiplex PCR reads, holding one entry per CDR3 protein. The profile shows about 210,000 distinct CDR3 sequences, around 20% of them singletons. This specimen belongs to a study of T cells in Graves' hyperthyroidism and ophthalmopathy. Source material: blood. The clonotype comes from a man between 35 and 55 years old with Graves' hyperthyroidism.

DNA for the CDR3: TGTGCCAGCATCTTGGGGGGGGGGCAGGGCAATCAGCCCCAGCATTTT. Protein product: CASILGGGQGNQPQHF. The rearrangement uses TRBV6-1 and TRBJ1-5; a weak D match, TRBD1 (6 bases). The germline CDR1 and CDR2 sequences are MNHNS and SASEGT. Trimming took 7 bases from V and 2 from J, leaving 18 bases between them. CDR3 size: 16 residues.